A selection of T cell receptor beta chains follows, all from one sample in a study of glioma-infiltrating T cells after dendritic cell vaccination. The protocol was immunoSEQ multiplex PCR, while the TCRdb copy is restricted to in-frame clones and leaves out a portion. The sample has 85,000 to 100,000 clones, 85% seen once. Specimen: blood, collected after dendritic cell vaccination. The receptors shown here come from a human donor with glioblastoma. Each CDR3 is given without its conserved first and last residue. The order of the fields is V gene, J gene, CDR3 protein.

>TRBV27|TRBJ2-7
ASSAGGWTYEQY
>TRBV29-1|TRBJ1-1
SVQTGHNTEAF
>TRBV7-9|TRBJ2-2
ASSLWTTTGELF
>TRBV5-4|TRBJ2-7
ASSLLAGDYEQY
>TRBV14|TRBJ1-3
ASSFEQGLGNTIY
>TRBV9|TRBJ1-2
ASSSNPQGFDYGYT
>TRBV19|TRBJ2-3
ASGPGTSGGQNTDTQY
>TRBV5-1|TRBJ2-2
ASSLGTNTGELF
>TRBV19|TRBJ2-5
ASSVRDRVQETQY
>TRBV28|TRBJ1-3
ASSFPGQSRSGNTIY
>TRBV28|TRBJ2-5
ASSTEWYQETQY
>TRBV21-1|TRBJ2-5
AVRLVCQETQY
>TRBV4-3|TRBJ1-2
ASSDRDRGGYGYT
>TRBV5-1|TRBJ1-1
ASSLGQGTTEAF
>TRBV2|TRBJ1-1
ATFSGGNTEAF
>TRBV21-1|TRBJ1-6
ASSNIRDRGPNSPLH
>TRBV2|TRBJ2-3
ASSDWPSGEY
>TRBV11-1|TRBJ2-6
ASSPTGSSSGANVLT
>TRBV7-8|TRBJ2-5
ASSLRSGKETQY
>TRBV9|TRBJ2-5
ASSMSGGPQETQY
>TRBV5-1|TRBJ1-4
ASSSGRVGRNEKLF
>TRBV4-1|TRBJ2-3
ASSRPGQGATDTQY
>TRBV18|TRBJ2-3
ASSPGTGRTDTQY
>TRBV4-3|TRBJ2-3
ASSPQGKDTQY
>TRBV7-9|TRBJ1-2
ASSLPDRDAYGYT
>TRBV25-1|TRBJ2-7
ASSGLAGSYEQY
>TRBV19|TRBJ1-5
ASRIDRGSSQPQH
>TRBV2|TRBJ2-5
ASKTAGLERETQY
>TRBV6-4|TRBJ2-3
ASSLAGGTDTQY
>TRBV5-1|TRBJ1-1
ASSSFPGQTMNTEAF
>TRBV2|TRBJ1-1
ASGMTGGNTEAF
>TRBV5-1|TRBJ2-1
ASRLAGGHEQF
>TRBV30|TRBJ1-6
AWSVQGAVSSPLH
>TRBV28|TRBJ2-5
ASSLPLAGGGETQY
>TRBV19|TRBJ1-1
ASSITVALINTEAF
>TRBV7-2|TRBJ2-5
ASSRRTGGMETQY
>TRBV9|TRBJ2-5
ASRPAGTASGGTQY
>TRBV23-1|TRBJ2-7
ASSQRTGREQY
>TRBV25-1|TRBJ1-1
ASAGQGASEAF
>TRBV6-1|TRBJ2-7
ASRLTGTTYEQY
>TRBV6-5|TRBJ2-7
ASSYSTTGTYEQY
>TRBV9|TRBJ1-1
ASSHRDGPTEAF
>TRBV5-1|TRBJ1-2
ASSYKDYGYT
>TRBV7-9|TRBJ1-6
ASSPTGTNSPLH
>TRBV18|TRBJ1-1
ASSPYPGTGDNTEAF
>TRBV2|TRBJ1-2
ASSEIGGLGGGYT
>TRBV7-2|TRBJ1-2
ASSPQGAVGYGYT
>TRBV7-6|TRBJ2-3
ASSISGGATDTQY
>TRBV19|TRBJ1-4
ASSIRGGREKLF
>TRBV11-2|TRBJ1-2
ASSLGQGVHYGYT
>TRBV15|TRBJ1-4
ATSREQGVTNEKLF
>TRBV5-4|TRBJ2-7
ASSLGYSGRVNEQY
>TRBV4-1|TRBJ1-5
ASSQPLSRGLGNQPQH